A single sample gave rise to the 12 T cell receptor beta chains below, sequenced in a study of T cell repertoires in breast cancer. Paired alpha-beta TCRs of CD8+ T cells were analyzed by expanded emulsion RT-PCR. A second nested PCR with blocking oligonucleotides suppressed unpaired genes. TCRdb re-called the emulsion pairing reads with MiXCR, one entry per CDR3 protein. The sample shows tens of thousands of distinct CDR3 sequences, under 50% of them seen only once. The sample was CD8+ T cells. These receptors all stem from a pool of human donors with breast cancer or a healthy control (not recorded which).

The V and J genes are TRBV7-9 and TRBJ2-5; D unresolved. The CDR3 loop spans 13 amino acids. The V gene's germline CDR1 is SEHNR and CDR2 FQNEAQ (reference sequence). Trimming took off 3 bases at V and 5 bases at J, with 10 bases between the two ends. CDR3 region: CASSLTQSETQYF. As DNA, the CDR3 is TGTGCCAGCAGCTTGACTCAGTCCGAGACCCAGTACTTC.

The chain has TRBV6-2 or TRBV6-3 and TRBJ2-4; D not certain. V was clipped by 4 bases and J by 9 bases, with 13 bases between them. Germline values: CDR1 MNHEY, CDR2 SVGEGT. This CDR3 has 13 residues. This CDR3 reads CASSFQMSSIQYF. CDR3 sequence (DNA): TGTGCCAGCAGTTTTCAGATGTCTAGCATTCAGTACTTC.

This chain connects TRBV19 to TRBJ1-1; 8 bases fit TRBD1. The trim removed 3 bases at V and 4 bases at J, leaving 7 bases unmatched. Germline CDR1 LNHDA, CDR2 SQIVND (reference sequence). CDR3 length: 15 residues. This CDR3 reads CASSIPAGGITEAFF. The CDR3 DNA follows: TGTGCCAGTAGTATCCCGGCAGGGGGCATCACTGAAGCTTTCTTT. Supplemented by reference TRBV19 and TRBJ1-1, the full variable domain reads DGGITQSPKYLFRKEGQNVTLSCEQNLNHDAMYWYRQDPGQGLRLIYYSQIVNDFQKGDIAEGYSVSREKKESFPLTVTSAQKNPTAFYLCASSIPAGGITEAFFGQGTRLTVV.

The genes are TRBV11-3 and TRBJ2-3, with 12 bases matching TRBD2. This CDR3 region has 14 residues. V lost 5 bases and J lost 5; bases outside the gene matches: 2. In germline, CDR1 is SGHNT, CDR2 YENEEA. The CDR3 spells CASSPGLAGDTQYF. CDR3 DNA: TGTGCCAGCAGCCCGGGACTAGCGGGAGATACGCAGTATTTT.

The chain combines TRBV19 with TRBJ1-5; possible D gene TRBD1, 5 bases. V was clipped by 5 bases and J by 8 bases, with 13 bases between them. Germline V gives CDR1 LNHDA, CDR2 SQIVND (reference sequence). CDR3 length equals 13 residues. The CDR3 here is CASSPTGLEPQHF. CDR3 bases: TGTGCCAGTAGTCCTACAGGACTAGAGCCCCAGCATTTT.

The chain joins TRBV11-2 to TRBJ2-7, with TRBD2 matching 8 bases. The CDR3 sequence is 15 residues long. The J segment lost 3 bases and the V segment lost 4 bases, leaving 8 bases of the junction unmatched. Per germline, CDR1 SGHAT and CDR2 FQNNGV. This chain's CDR3 is CASSSSTGTSYEQYF. The CDR3 region has the DNA TGTGCCAGCAGCTCGTCAACCGGGACTAGCTACGAGCAGTACTTC.

There are a few counts of this clonotype. The rearrangement joins TRBV20-1 to TRBJ2-7; the D gene is possibly TRBD1 (6 bases). There are 13 residues in the CDR3. Deletions cut 3 bases from V and 2 bases from J, with 11 bases between. Germline CDR1 is DFQATT and CDR2 is SNEGSKA (reference sequence). This CDR3 reads CSASSQGPYEQYF. In nucleotides, the CDR3 is TGCAGTGCTAGCTCACAGGGCCCCTACGAGCAGTACTTC.

This sequence joins TRBV6-1 and TRBJ2-7; TRBD1 aligns across 8 bases. There are 14 residues in the CDR3. CDR1 is MNHNS and CDR2 is SASEGT in the germline V gene. V lost 3 bases, J lost 8 bases, and 9 bases stayed unmatched. The DNA for the CDR3 is TGTGCCAGCAGTGATTACAGGGGGAGGAGGAAGCAGTACTTC. Encoded protein: CASSDYRGRRKQYF.

The chain recombines TRBV20-1 with TRBJ1-2, with TRBD1 identical over 10 bases. V lost 3 bases, J lost 9 bases, and 7 bases stayed unmatched. The CDR3 has 13 amino acids. The germline V gene encodes CDR1 DFQATT and CDR2 SNEGSKA (reference sequence). CDR3 in amino acids: CSASQTGGFSYTF. In nucleotides, the CDR3 is TGCAGTGCTAGCCAGACAGGGGGCTTTAGCTACACCTTC.

A few counts support this clonotype. The germline gene is not matched at one end of the junction; a read error may be the cause. This chain connects TRBV20-1 to TRBJ2-7, with 13 positions matching TRBD2. The length of the CDR3 is 14 residues. Germline assignment: CDR1 DFQATT and CDR2 SNEGSKA (reference sequence). The CDR3 here is CSAPLAGGTYGQYF. CDR3 nucleotides: TGCAGTGCTCCACTAGCGGGGGGGACCTACGGGCAGTACTTC.

The chain recombines TRBV6-5 with TRBJ2-1; 10 nucleotides line up with TRBD2. The germline V gene encodes CDR1 MNHEY and CDR2 SVGAGI. The V segment lost 0 bases and the J segment 4 bases; nucleotides outside the gene matches: 9. This CDR3 has 18 amino acids. The CDR3 region has the DNA TGTGCCAGCAGTTACTCTTCTTCTAGCGGGAGTGTATACAATGAGCAGTTCTTC. It translates to CASSYSSSSGSVYNEQFF.

The V and J genes are TRBV20-1 and TRBJ1-5; tentative D call: TRBD1 (5 bases). This CDR3 region has 14 residues. CDR1 and CDR2 (germline): DFQATT, SNEGSKA (reference sequence). Between the trimmed V and J ends, which lost 6 bases and 0 bases, there was a span of 12 bases. The CDR3 spells CSAKTGTSNQPQHF. The CDR3 DNA reads TGCAGTGCAAAGACCGGGACTAGCAATCAGCCCCAGCATTTT.